The clone carrying this TCR beta chain was observed many times. These data originate in a study of T-cell reconstitution after alpha-beta-depleted transplantation in children. This CDR3 region has 14 residues. V was cut by 2 bases and J by 1 base, with 6 bases left in between. In germline, CDR1 is SGHTS, CDR2 YDEGEE. Unique molecular identifiers were used in preparing the TCRbeta library. Each CDR3 protein gets one entry after TCRdb re-called the PCR reads with MiXCR. Of 420,000 or so distinct CDR3 sequences detected, about a tenth appear once; the ten largest clones hold 4.5% to 7%. The genes are TRBV5-8 and TRBJ2-2, with D hard to call. Source: PBMCs from the stem cell graft donor, taken from the stem cell graft. This TCR was sampled from a human donor who donated a stem cell graft to a child with acute myeloid leukemia. CDR3 in amino acids: CASSFRVNTGELFF. CDR3 DNA sequence: TGTGCCAGCAGCTTTAGAGTGAACACCGGGGAGCTGTTTTTT.